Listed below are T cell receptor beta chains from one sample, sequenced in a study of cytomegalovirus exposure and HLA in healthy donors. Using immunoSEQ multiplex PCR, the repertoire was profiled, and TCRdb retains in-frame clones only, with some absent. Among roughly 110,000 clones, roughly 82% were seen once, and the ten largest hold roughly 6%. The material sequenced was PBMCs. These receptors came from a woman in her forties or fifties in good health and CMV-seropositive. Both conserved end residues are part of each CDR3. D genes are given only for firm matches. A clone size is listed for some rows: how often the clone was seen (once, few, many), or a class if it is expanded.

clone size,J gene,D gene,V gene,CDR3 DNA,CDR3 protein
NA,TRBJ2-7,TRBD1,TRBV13,TGTGCCAGCAGTACCCCGGGACAGGGGAGCTACGAGCAGTACTTC,CASSTPGQGSYEQYF
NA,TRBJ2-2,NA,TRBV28,TGTGCCAGCAGTTCCCTCGACAGAGTGGAGCTGTTTTTT,CASSSLDRVELFF
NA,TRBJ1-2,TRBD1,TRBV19,TGTGCCAGTAGTCGCGGGGACAGGGCGGTTGAGAGCTATGGCTACACCTTC,CASSRGDRAVESYGYTF
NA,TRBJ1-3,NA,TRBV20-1,TGCAGTACGGGAGGGGTCGGCACCATATATTTT,CSTGGVGTIYF
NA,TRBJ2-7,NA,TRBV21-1,TGTGCCAGCAGCTATTTCGACAGGGTAAGCTCCTACGAGCAGTACTTC,CASSYFDRVSSYEQYF
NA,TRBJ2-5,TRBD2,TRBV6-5,TGTGCCAGCACCCACGGGGGGGCTTGGGAGACCCAGTACTTC,CASTHGGAWETQYF
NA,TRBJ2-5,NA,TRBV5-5,TGTGCCAGCAGCTTGGAACTCCGAGAGACCCAGTACTTC,CASSLELRETQYF
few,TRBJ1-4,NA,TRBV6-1,TGTGCCAGCAGCCCTAACGGGGTTAATAATGAAAAACTGTTTTTT,CASSPNGVNNEKLFF
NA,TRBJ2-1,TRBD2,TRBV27,TGTGCCAGCAGTGTCATCATTTCTAGCGGGGATCACAATGAGCAGTTCTTC,CASSVIISSGDHNEQFF
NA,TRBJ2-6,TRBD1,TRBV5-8,TGTGCCAGCAGCCTGGGACAGGCGAAACTACTGGGGCGCGTCCTGACTTTC,CASSLGQAKLLGRVLTF
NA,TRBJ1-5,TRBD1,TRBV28,TGTGCCAGCAGTTTGTGGCTGACAGGGCGAGGCAATCAGCCCCAGCATTTT,CASSLWLTGRGNQPQHF
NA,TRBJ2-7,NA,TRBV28,TGTGCCAGCAGTTCCAGGGGCCCCTACGAGCAGTACTTC,CASSSRGPYEQYF